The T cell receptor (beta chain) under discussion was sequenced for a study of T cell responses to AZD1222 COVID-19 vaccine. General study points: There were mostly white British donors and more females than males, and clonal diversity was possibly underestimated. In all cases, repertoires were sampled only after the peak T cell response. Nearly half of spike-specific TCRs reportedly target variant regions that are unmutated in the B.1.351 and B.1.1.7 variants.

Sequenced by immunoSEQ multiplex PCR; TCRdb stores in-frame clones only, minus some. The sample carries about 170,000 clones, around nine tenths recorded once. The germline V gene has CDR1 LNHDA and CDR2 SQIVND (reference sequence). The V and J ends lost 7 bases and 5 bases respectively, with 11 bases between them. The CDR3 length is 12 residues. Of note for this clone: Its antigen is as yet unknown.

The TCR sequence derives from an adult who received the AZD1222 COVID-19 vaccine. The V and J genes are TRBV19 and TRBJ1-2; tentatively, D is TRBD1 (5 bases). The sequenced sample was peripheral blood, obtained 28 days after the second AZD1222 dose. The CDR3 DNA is TGTGCCAGTATAGGGACCGAGTATGGCTACACCTTC. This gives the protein CASIGTEYGYTF.